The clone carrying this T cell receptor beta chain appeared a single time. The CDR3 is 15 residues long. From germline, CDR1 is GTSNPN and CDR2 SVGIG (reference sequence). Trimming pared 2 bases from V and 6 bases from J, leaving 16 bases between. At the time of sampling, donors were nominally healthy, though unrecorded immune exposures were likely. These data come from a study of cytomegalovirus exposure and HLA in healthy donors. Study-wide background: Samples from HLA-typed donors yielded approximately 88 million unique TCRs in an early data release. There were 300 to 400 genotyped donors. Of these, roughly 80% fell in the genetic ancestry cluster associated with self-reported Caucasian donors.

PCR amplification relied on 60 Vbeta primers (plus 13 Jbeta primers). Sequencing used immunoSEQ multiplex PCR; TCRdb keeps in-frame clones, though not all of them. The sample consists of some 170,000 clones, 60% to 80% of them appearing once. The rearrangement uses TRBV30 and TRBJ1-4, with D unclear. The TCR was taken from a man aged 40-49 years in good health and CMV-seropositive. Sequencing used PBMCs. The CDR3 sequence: CAWSSGTASHEKLFF. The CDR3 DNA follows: TGTGCCTGGAGTAGTGGTACAGCTTCACATGAAAAACTGTTTTTT. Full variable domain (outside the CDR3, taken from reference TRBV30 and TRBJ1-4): SQTIHQWPATLVQPVGSPLSLECTVEGTSNPNLYWYRQAAGRGLQLLFYSVGIGQISSEVPQNLSASRPQDRQFILSSKKLLLSDSGFYLCAWSSGTASHEKLFFGSGTQLSVL.